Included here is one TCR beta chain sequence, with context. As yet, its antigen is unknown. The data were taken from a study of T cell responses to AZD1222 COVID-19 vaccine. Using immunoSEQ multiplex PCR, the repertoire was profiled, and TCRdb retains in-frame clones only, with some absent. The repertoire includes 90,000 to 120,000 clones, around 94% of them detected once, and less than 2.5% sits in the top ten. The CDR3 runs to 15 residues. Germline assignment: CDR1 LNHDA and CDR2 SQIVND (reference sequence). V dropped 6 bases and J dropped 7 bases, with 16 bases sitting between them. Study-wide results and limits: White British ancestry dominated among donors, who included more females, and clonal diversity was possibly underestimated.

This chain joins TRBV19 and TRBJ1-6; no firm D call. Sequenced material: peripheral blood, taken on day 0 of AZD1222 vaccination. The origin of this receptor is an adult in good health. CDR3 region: CASSAKPVGNSPLHF. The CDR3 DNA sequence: TGTGCCAGTAGCGCGAAACCGGTGGGCAATTCACCCCTCCACTTT.